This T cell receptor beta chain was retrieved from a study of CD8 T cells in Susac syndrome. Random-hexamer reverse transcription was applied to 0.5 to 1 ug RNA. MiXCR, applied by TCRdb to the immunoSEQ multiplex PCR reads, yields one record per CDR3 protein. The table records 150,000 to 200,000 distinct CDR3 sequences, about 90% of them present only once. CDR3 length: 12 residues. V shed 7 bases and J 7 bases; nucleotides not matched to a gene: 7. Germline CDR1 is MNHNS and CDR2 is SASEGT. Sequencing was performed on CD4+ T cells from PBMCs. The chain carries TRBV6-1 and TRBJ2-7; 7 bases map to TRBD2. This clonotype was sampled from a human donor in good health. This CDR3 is CASTASGEEQYF. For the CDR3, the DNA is TGTGCCAGCACCGCGAGCGGGGAAGAGCAGTACTTC.